The entry below describes one TCR beta chain. The antigen is undetermined. CDR1 and CDR2 from the germline V gene are MNHEY and SMNVEV (reference sequence). The CDR3 totals 14 residues. Germline trimming cut 6 bases from V and 6 bases from J; bases unmatched to any gene: 4. TCRdb keeps only in-frame clones here, not all; method: immunoSEQ multiplex PCR. The profile shows approximately 150,000 clones, 90% to 95% of them singletons. This specimen belongs to a study of T cell responses to AZD1222 COVID-19 vaccine. On the study more broadly: Pooled together were second doses at about 4 or about 12 weeks. Overall study findings and caveats: Clonal diversity may have been underestimated in mostly white British donors. Regions 160-218 and 743-854 held dominance among vaccine-associated CD4 TCRs, which spanned spike.

The chain joins TRBV27 to TRBJ2-1; 11 bases align to TRBD2. The starting material was peripheral blood, obtained on day 0 of AZD1222 vaccination. The TCR comes from an adult in good health. In nucleotides, the CDR3 is TGTGCCAGCAGGGGACTAGCGGCCTCCAATGAGCAGTTCTTC. Its translation is CASRGLAASNEQFF.